Each of the 13 T cell receptor beta chains below was sequenced from the same sample in a study of blood T cell repertoires in COVID-19. This table comes from immunoSEQ multiplex PCR, and its TCRdb copy is limited to in-frame clones, with some not included. Among 95,000 to 150,000 clones listed, approximately 81% were seen once. Specimen: peripheral blood. All receptors come from an elderly man with COVID-19, enrolled during active disease.

V is TRBV2 and J is TRBJ2-5; the match to TRBD2 covers 11 bases. The CDR3 consists of 14 residues. Trimming removed 4 bases from V and 4 bases from J; junction bases left unmatched: 2. The germline CDR1 and CDR2 sequences are SNHLY and FYNNEI. The CDR3 is CASSGLAGGETQYF. In DNA form, the CDR3 reads TGTGCCAGCAGTGGCCTAGCGGGAGGAGAGACCCAGTACTTC.

The CDR3 DNA reads as TGTGCCAGCACATTTGCACCGGGACAGGGGGCAGGTGCCAACGTCCTGACTTTC. Residues: CASTFAPGQGAGANVLTF. The rearrangement links TRBV28 to TRBJ2-6, with 12 bases identical to TRBD1. The CDR3 spans 18 residues. Germline V gene sequence: CDR1 MDHEN, CDR2 SYDVKM. V lost 7 bases to trimming and J lost 7 bases; unmatched junction nucleotides: 14. The whole variable domain, filled in from reference TRBV28 and TRBJ2-6, reads DVKVTQSSRYLVKRTGEKVFLECVQDMDHENMFWYRQDPGLGLRLIYFSYDVKMKEKGDIPEGYSVSREKKERFSLILESASTNQTSMYLCASTFAPGQGAGANVLTFGAGSRLTVL.

Only a few counts were recorded for this clone. The chain links TRBV19 to TRBJ2-3, with a weak D call TRBD2 (5 bases). The germline CDR1 and CDR2 sequences are LNHDA and SQIVND (reference sequence). V was trimmed by 3 bases and J by 4 bases, leaving 11 bases between them. This CDR3 has 14 residues. The CDR3 loop reads CASSMLEGADTQYF. In nucleotides, the CDR3 is TGTGCCAGTAGTATGCTCGAGGGCGCAGATACGCAGTATTTT.

This chain joins TRBV18 and TRBJ2-1, with D unresolved. Germline V gives CDR1 KGHSH, CDR2 LQKENI. This CDR3 contains 13 residues. V gave up 6 bases and J gave up 4 bases, with 10 bases separating them. CDR3 region: CASSSTGYNEQFF. The CDR3 DNA is TGTGCCAGCTCGTCAACTGGTTACAATGAGCAGTTCTTC.

This clone was seen just once. J is TRBJ1-1 and V is TRBV5-1, with D maybe TRBD1 (5 bases). The germline V gene has CDR1 SGHRS and CDR2 YFSETQ. Trimming removed 5 bases at V and 5 bases at J, with 13 bases between. The CDR3 contains 13 residues. CDR3 amino acids: CASSFRGGTEAFF. Written as DNA, the CDR3 is TGCGCCAGCAGTTTTAGGGGTGGGACTGAAGCTTTCTTT.

CDR3 residues: CSASRNTEAFF. DNA for the CDR3: TGCAGTGCGAGTCGGAACACTGAAGCTTTCTTT. The rearrangement links TRBV20-1 to TRBJ1-1; D is unresolved. CDR3 length: 11 amino acids. V was cut by 6 bases and J by 1 base, with 6 bases left in between. Looked up from germline, CDR1 is DFQATT and CDR2 is SNEGSKA (reference sequence).

This clone has a single count. V usage is TRBV7-9 and J usage is TRBJ2-5; maybe TRBD1 (6 bases). V shed 4 bases and J shed 5 bases, with 23 bases lying between them. Germline V gives CDR1 SEHNR, CDR2 FQNEAQ (reference sequence). The CDR3 is made up of 17 amino acids. This CDR3 reads CASSSQRDTLDGETQYF. CDR3 coding DNA: TGTGCCAGCAGCTCCCAACGGGACACCTTAGACGGGGAGACCCAGTACTTC.

The V call is TRBV5-1, the J call TRBJ2-1; 11 positions match TRBD1. Germline V CDR1 and CDR2: SGHRS, YFSETQ. Trimming cost V 4 bases and J 6 bases; bases outside gene matches: 3. The CDR3 sequence is 14 residues long. CDR3 DNA sequence: TGCGCCAGCAGCCTGGGACAGGGGGGCAATGAGCAGTTCTTC. Translated, it gives CASSLGQGGNEQFF.

The rearrangement joins TRBV5-1 to TRBJ2-7; D may be TRBD2 (5 bases). Trimming left V 6 bases short and J 3 bases short, with 16 bases between. The germline V gene encodes CDR1 SGHRS and CDR2 YFSETQ. The CDR3 totals 14 residues. The CDR3 DNA reads TGCGCCAGCAAGATCGGGCCGGGAAACTACGAGCAGTACTTC. This codes for CASKIGPGNYEQYF. Full variable domain (outside the CDR3, taken from reference TRBV5-1 and TRBJ2-7): KAGVTQTPRYLIKTRGQQVTLSCSPISGHRSVSWYQQTPGQGLQFLFEYFSETQRNKGNFPGRFSGRQFSNSRSEMNVSTLELGDSALYLCASKIGPGNYEQYFGPGTRLTVT.

This clone was seen more than once but under ten times. The chain recombines TRBV3-1 (or the pseudogene TRBV3-2) with TRBJ2-3, with D perhaps TRBD1 (6 bases). V lost 0 bases and J 6 bases, leaving 19 bases between the germline ends. The length of the CDR3 is 17 residues. CDR1 and CDR2 (germline): LGHDT, YNNKEL (reference sequence). CDR3 sequence (DNA): TGTGCCAGCAGCCAAGATGGGCCTAGCAGGGGAGAGGATACGCAGTATTTT. Its protein is CASSQDGPSRGEDTQYF.

The V gene is TRBV30, the J gene TRBJ2-1; D is perhaps TRBD2 (6 bases). The V end lost 7 bases, the J end lost 0 bases, and 10 bases lay between the germline ends. The CDR3 totals 13 residues. Germline V gene lookup returns CDR1 GTSNPN and CDR2 SVGIG (reference sequence). CDR3 nucleotides: TGTGCCTTTGCGGGAAGCTCCTACAATGAGCAGTTCTTC. The encoded protein is CAFAGSSYNEQFF.

The chain combines TRBV28 with TRBJ1-3; 8 nucleotides align to TRBD1. Per the germline V gene, CDR1 is MDHEN and CDR2 is SYDVKM. The CDR3 runs to 15 residues. Trimming cost V 7 bases and J 3 bases; bases outside gene matches: 8. This CDR3 reads CASIPQGAVGNTIYF. Here the CDR3 DNA reads TGTGCCAGCATCCCGCAGGGGGCGGTTGGAAACACCATATATTTT.

The rearrangement joins TRBV10-3 to TRBJ2-1; D ambiguous. The V and J ends lost 4 bases and 8 bases respectively, with 6 bases between them. This CDR3 spans 11 amino acids. Per the germline V gene, CDR1 is ENHRY and CDR2 is SYGVKD. The DNA for the CDR3 is TGTGCCATCAGTGGCGGATATGAGCAGTTCTTC. Encoded protein: CAISGGYEQFF.